Reported below is one TCR beta chain. Its antigen remains undetermined. Per-base quality was not reported, and no clone a single base away is much larger than it. The TCR beta CDR3 regions were amplified from RNA transcripts. For the first round of RT-PCR on the TCR CDR3, the HTBI primer set was used together with the Qiagen OneStep RT-PCR kit. Libraries were constructed in a second round of multiplex PCR, after which size selection and purification were performed. Paired-end sequencing of the libraries was performed with 100 bp reads on an Illumina HiSeq2000. The original methods were these. SOAPnuke was used to process the raw data, removing reads that contained adapters or uncalled bases, had a mean Phred below 15, or lacked an exact match to the constant primer or identifier. COPE v1.2.5 was used to merge high-quality paired reads, and clonotypes were defined as unique nucleotide sequences. Clonotypes were aligned to IMGT TRBV, TRBD and TRBJ reference segments using MiTCR v1.1. Analysis was restricted to V-J combinations with a frequency above 0.0001, which covered 99.2% of repertoires. A TCS score was defined as the ratio of F50 (clonal expansion) to E x V (chaos), with BLOSUM62-based TCRdist applied between CDR3 peptides within each V-J. Welch's t-statistics and random forest reduced around 510 V-J features to 10 to 15, which were used in a naive Bayes classifier (R e1071). TCRdb trimmed the raw reads at Q25, called clones with MiXCR and kept productive beta chains. Rows are unified per CDR3 protein, each entry keeping the most common DNA and genes. The V and J calls come from TCRdb's annotation, not from the publication. Across this sample there are over 400,000 distinct CDR3 sequences, with about 20% seen only once. The leading ten clones occupy 45% to 50% of the sample.

Moderately to severely active disease, a Clinical Activity Score of at least 3, a NOSPECS grade of at least 4, and a duration under 3 months were present in ophthalmopathy patients. Exclusion was applied to patients with uncontrolled infections, other autoimmune diseases, pregnancy or lactation. Diagnoses were established on the basis of clinical symptoms, serum thyroxine and TRAb, thyroid ultrasound, and orbital computed tomography. PBMCs were separated from around 9.1 ml of fresh peripheral blood using Ficoll-Paque density gradient centrifugation. Trizol reagent was used to extract total RNA, and RNA quality was then checked on an Agilent 2100 Bioanalyzer. This entry is derived from a study of T cells in Graves' hyperthyroidism and ophthalmopathy (dated by TCRdb to between 2017 and 2020). General notes on the study: Peripheral blood samples were taken at initial diagnosis, before any treatment was given. Thyroid tissue and blood T-cell repertoires from several Graves' hyperthyroidism patients were also compared in the study. The paper reports TCR Vbeta CDR3 sequencing of more than 120 peripheral blood samples: under 45 ophthalmopathy, around 80 hyperthyroidism and approximately 17 progressor patients. An independent validation cohort of around 20 hyperthyroidism patients and 17 patients who later progressed to ophthalmopathy tested prospective prediction of ophthalmopathy. Following sampling, methimazole starting at 30 mg daily was given to hyperthyroidism patients, and high-dose intravenous methylprednisolone was given to ophthalmopathy patients. To identify TCR V-J signatures that set the groups apart, the researchers used a discovery cohort of approximately 98 patients, made up of 43 with Graves' ophthalmopathy and about 60 with stable Graves' hyperthyroidism. The approximately 98 discovery patients were randomly divided into training and test sets at a 7:3 ratio.

V and J are trimmed by 4 bases and 9 bases, and the gene matches miss 5 bases of the junction. CDR1 and CDR2, looked up from the germline V gene (reference sequence), are SGHKS and YYEKEE. The CDR3 numbers 14 residues from cysteine through phenylalanine. The CDR3 DNA has 42 bases and is translated from base 1. Beyond this particular receptor, the publication reports: Ophthalmopathy was separated from stable hyperthyroidism by a 13 V-J signature model, with around 90% sensitivity and 81% to 82% specificity obtained in cross-validation and 80%/75% obtained in testing. In validation, the model predicted progression to ophthalmopathy with just under 71% sensitivity and about 72% specificity, a median of around 6.6 months before onset. Most expanded thyroid clonotypes (frequency above 0.001) were also detected in blood, suggesting blood repertoires may reflect thyroid immune responses. No statistical method was used to fix the sample size in advance, and group allocation was not hidden from the investigators.

The sequencing sample was made of blood. The rearrangement joined TRBV5-5 to TRBJ2-1; 12 central nucleotides agree with TRBD2. The clonotype comes from a woman between 65 and 79 years old with Graves' ophthalmopathy. In nucleotides, the sequence is TGTGCCAGCAGCCGACTAGCGGGAGTAGGTGAGCAGTTCTTC. Its product reads: CASSRLAGVGEQFF. The CDR3 plus the reference TRBV5-5 and TRBJ2-1 genes for the other parts give the full variable domain: DAGVTQSPTHLIKTRGQQVTLRCSPISGHKSVSWYQQVLGQGPQFIFQYYEKEERGRGNFPDRFSARQFPNYSSELNVNALLLGDSALYLCASSRLAGVGEQFFGPGTRLTVL.